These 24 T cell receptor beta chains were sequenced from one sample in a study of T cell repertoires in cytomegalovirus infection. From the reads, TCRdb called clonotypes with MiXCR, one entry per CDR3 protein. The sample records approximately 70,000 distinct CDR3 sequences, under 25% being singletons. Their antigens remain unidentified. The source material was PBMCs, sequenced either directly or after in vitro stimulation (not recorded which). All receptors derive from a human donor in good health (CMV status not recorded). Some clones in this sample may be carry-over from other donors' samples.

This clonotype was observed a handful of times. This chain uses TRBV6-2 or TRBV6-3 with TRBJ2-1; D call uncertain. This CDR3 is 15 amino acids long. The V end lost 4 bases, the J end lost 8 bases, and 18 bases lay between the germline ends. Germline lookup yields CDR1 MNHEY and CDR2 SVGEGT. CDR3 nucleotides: TGTGCCAGCAGTTCGCACATAACCTGGGTAGATGAGCAGTTCTTC. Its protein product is CASSSHITWVDEQFF.

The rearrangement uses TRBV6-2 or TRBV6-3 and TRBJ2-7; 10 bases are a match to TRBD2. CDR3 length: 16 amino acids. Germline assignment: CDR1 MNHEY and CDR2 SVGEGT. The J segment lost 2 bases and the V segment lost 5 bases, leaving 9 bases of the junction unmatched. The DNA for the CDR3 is TGTGCCAGCAGTCCTCTACTAGCGGGGTCCGCCTACGAGCAGTACGTC. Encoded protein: CASSPLLAGSAYEQYV.

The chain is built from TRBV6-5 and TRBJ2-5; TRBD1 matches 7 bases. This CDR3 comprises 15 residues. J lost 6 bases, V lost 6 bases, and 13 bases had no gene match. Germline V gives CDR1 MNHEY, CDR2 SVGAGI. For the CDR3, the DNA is TGTGCCAGCAGAGAAAGGGGACAGCGGTTGCAGACCCAGTACTTC. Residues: CASRERGQRLQTQYF.

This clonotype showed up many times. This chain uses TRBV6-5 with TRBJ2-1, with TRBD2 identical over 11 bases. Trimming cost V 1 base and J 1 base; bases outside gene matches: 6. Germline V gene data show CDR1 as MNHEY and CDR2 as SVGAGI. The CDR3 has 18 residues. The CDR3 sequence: CASSYLGLAGGSYNEQFF. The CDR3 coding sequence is TGTGCCAGCAGTTACTTGGGTCTAGCGGGAGGATCCTACAATGAGCAGTTCTTC.

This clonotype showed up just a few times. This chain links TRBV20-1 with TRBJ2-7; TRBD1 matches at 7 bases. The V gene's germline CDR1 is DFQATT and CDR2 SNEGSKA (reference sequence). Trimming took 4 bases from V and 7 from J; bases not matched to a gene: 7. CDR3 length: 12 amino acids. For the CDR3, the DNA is TGCAGTGCTACCCGACAGGGTGGAGAGCAGTACTTC. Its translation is CSATRQGGEQYF.

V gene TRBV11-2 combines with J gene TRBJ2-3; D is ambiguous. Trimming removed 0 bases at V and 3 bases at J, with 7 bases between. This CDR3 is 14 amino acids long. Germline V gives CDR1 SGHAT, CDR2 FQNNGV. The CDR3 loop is CASSLDPRTDTQYF. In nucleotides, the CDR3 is TGTGCCAGCAGCTTAGATCCCAGGACAGATACGCAGTATTTT. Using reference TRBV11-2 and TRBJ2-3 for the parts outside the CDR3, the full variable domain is EAGVAQSPRYKIIEKRQSVAFWCNPISGHATLYWYQQILGQGPKLLIQFQNNGVVDDSQLPKDRFSAERLKGVDSTLKIQPAKLEDSAVYLCASSLDPRTDTQYFGPGTRLTVL.

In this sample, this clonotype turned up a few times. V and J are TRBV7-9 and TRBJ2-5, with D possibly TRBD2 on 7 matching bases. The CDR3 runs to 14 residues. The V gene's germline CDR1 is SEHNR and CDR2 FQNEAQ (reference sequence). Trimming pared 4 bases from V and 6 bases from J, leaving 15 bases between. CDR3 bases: TGTGCCAGCAGCTCCCAAGGGGGAGGGCAGACCCAGTACTTC. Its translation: CASSSQGGGQTQYF.

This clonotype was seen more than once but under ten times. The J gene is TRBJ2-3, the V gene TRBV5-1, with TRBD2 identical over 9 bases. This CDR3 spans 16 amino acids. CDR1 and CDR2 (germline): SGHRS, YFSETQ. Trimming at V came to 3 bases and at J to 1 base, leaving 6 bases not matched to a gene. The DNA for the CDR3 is TGCGCCAGCAGCTCGACTAGCGGACTCCGCACAGATACGCAGTATTTT. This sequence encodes CASSSTSGLRTDTQYF.

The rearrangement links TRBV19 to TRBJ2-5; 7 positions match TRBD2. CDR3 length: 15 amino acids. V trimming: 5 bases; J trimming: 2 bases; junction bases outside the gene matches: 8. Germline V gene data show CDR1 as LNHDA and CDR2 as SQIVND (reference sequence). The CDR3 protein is CASSGGGTTQETQYF. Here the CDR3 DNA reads TGTGCCAGTAGTGGCGGCGGGACTACACAAGAGACCCAGTACTTC.

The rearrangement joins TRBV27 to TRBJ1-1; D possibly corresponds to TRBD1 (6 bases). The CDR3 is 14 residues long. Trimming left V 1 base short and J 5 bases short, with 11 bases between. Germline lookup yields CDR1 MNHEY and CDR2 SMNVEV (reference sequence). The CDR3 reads CASSLWEQGTEAFF. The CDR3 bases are TGTGCCAGCAGTTTATGGGAACAGGGAACTGAAGCTTTCTTT.

This CDR3 is CASSLTVDSFGTEAFF. The DNA of the CDR3 is TGTGCCAGCAGCCTGACCGTGGACTCCTTTGGGACTGAAGCTTTCTTT. The gene calls are TRBV3-1 and TRBJ1-1; D unclear. Germline-derived CDR1 and CDR2 are LGHDT and YNNKEL (reference sequence). Trimming took off 4 bases at V and 5 bases at J, with 20 bases between the two ends. The length of the CDR3 is 16 residues.

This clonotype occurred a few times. The CDR3 region is CASSISLMAGSYNEQFF. DNA for the CDR3: TGTGCCAGTAGTATCAGTTTGATGGCGGGGTCCTACAATGAGCAGTTCTTC. The rearrangement joins TRBV19 to TRBJ2-1; perhaps TRBD2 as D (6 bases). From germline, CDR1 is LNHDA and CDR2 SQIVND (reference sequence). The CDR3 contains 17 residues. Between the trimmed V and J ends, which lost 3 bases and 1 base, there was a span of 16 bases.

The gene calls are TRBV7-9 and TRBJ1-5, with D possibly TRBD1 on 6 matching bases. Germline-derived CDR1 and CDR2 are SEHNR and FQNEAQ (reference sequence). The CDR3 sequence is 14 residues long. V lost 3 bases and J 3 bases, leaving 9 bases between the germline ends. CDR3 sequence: CASSFQGTNQPQHF. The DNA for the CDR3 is TGTGCCAGCAGCTTTCAGGGGACCAATCAGCCCCAGCATTTT.

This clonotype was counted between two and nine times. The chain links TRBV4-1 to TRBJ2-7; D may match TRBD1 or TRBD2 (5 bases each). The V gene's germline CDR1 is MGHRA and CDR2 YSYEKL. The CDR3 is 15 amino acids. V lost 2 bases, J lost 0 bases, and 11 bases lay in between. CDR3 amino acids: CASSQSAGSSYEQYV. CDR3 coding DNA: TGCGCCAGCAGCCAAAGTGCAGGGAGCTCCTACGAGCAGTACGTC.

CDR3 nucleotides: TGCAGCGTTGCGACCGGCTATGGCTACACCTTC. Protein: CSVATGYGYTF. The rearrangement uses TRBV29-1 and TRBJ1-2; no firm D call. CDR3 length: 11 amino acids. The germline CDR1 and CDR2 sequences are SQVTM and ANQGSEA. V shed 4 bases and J shed 4 bases, with 7 bases lying between them.

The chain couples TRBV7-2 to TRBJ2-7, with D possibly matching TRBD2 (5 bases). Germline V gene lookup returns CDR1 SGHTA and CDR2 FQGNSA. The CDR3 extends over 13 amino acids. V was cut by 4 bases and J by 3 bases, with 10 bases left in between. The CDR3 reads CASSSLAGYEQYF. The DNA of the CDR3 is TGTGCCAGCAGCTCCCTCGCGGGCTACGAGCAGTACTTC. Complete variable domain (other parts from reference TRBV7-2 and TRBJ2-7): GAGVSQSPSNKVTEKGKDVELRCDPISGHTALYWYRQSLGQGLEFLIYFQGNSAPDKSGLPSDRFSAERTGGSVSTLTIQRTQQEDSAVYLCASSSLAGYEQYFGPGTRLTVT.

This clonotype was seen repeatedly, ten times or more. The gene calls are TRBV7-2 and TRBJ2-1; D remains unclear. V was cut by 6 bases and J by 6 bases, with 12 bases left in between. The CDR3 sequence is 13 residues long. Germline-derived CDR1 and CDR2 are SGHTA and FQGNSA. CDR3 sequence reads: CASRDGPSNEQFF. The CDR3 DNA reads TGTGCCAGCAGGGACGGCCCGTCCAATGAGCAGTTCTTC.

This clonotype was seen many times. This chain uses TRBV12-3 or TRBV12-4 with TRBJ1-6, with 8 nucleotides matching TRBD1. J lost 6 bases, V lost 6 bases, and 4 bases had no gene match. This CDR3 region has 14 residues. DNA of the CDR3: TGTGCCAGCAGCTTGACAGGGGCTAATTCACCCCTCCACTTT. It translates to CASSLTGANSPLHF.

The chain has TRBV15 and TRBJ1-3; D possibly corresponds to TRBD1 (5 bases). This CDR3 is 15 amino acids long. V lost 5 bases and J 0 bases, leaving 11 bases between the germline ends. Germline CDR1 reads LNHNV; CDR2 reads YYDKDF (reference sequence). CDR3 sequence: CATSVDGTSGNTIYF. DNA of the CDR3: TGTGCCACCAGCGTAGACGGGACCTCTGGAAACACCATATATTTT.

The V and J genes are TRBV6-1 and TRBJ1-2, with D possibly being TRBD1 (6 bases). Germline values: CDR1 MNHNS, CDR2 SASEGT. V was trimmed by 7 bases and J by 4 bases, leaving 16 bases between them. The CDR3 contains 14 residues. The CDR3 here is CASTSGGAVYGYTF. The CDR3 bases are TGTGCCAGCACCTCGGGGGGGGCGGTCTATGGCTACACCTTC.

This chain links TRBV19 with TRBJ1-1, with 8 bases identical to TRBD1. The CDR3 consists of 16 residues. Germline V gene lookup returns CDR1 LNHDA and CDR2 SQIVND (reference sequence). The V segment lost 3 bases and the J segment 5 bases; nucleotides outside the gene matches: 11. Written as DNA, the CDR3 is TGTGCCAGTAGTATCGTAGCAGGGGGCACGGGAACTGAAGCTTTCTTT. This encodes CASSIVAGGTGTEAFF.

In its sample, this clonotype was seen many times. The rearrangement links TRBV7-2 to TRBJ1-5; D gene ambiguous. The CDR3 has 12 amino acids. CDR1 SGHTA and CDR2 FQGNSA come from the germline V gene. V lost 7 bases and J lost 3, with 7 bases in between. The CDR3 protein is CASTTPNQPQHF. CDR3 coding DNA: TGTGCCAGCACGACACCCAATCAGCCCCAGCATTTT.

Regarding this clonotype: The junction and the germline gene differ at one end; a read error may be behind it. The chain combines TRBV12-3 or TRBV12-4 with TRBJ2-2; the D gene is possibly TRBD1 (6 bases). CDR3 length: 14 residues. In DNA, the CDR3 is TGTGCCAGCAGTTTACAGGGGAACGCCGGGGAGCTGTTTTTT. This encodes CASSLQGNAGELFF.

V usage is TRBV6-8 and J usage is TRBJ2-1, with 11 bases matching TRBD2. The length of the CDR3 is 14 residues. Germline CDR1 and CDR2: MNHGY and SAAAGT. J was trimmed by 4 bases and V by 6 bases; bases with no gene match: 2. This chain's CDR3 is CASRTSGTYNEQFF. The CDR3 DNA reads TGTGCCAGCAGGACTAGCGGGACATACAATGAGCAGTTCTTC.